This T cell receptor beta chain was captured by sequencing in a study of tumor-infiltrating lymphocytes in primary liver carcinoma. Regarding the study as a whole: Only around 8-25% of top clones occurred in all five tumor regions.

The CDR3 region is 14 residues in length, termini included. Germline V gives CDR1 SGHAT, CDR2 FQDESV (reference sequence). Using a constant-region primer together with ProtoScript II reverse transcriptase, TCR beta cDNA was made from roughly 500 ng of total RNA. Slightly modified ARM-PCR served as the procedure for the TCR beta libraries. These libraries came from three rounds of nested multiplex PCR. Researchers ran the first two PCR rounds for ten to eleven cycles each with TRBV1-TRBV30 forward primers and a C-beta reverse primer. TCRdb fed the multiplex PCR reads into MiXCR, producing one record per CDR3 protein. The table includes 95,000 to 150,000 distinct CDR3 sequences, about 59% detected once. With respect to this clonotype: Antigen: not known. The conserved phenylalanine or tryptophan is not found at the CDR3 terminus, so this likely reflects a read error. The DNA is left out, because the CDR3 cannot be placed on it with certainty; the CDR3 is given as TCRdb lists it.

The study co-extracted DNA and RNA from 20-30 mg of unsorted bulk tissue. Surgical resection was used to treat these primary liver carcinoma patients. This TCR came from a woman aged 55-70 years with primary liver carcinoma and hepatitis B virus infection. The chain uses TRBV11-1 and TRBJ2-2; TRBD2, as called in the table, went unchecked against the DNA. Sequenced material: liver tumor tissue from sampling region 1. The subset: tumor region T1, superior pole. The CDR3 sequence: CASRPSLDTGELLL.